The 32 T cell receptor beta chains listed next were all sequenced from one sample in a study of cytomegalovirus exposure and HLA in healthy donors (TCRdb year 2017). The library came from the immunoSEQ multiplex PCR assay. For the multiplex PCR, a mixture combining 60 forward primers for TCR Vbeta segments and 13 reverse primers for TCR Jbeta segments was used. TCRdb's version of the immuneACCESS table is confined to in-frame rearrangements and falls short of the full clone set. An unresolved V gene accounts for under half of the shortfall where checked; the remainder is of unknown origin. The sample table shows 200,000 to 300,000 clones, and approximately 82% are seen once. The ten largest account for about 7.3% of the sample. What was sequenced was PBMCs. All receptors come from a woman in her sixties or seventies in good health and CMV-seropositive.

V gene TRBV11-3 combines with J gene TRBJ2-5; 8 bases are shared with TRBD1. Per the germline V gene, CDR1 is SGHNT and CDR2 is YENEEA. The CDR3 is 15 residues long. After removal of 5 bases from V and 5 bases from J, the junction contained 10 bases not matched to a gene. The CDR3 nucleotides are TGTGCCAGCAGCCTTCGGACCACAGGGGGGGAGACCCAGTACTTC. It codes for CASSLRTTGGETQYF.

The chain is built from TRBV5-1 and TRBJ2-1; 8 bases match TRBD2. Trimming took 2 bases from V and 2 from J; bases not matched to a gene: 3. Germline V gene lookup returns CDR1 SGHRS and CDR2 YFSETQ. The CDR3 is made up of 15 amino acids. DNA for the CDR3: TGCGCCAGCAGCTTACTAGCGGAGCCCTACAATGAGCAGTTCTTC. Its translation: CASSLLAEPYNEQFF.

The J gene is TRBJ2-1, the V gene TRBV10-3; D may be TRBD1 (6 bases). This CDR3 has 13 amino acids. Per germline, CDR1 ENHRY and CDR2 SYGVKD. V was shortened by 3 bases and J by 6 bases, with 9 bases between the two germline ends. The CDR3 here is CAISDRGGNEQFF. Here the CDR3 DNA reads TGTGCCATCAGTGACAGGGGTGGCAATGAGCAGTTCTTC.

V is TRBV6-5 and J is TRBJ1-4, with TRBD1 as a possible D gene (6 bases). The CDR3 has 16 residues. Germline V gene lookup returns CDR1 MNHEY and CDR2 SVGAGI. V gave up 2 bases and J gave up 7 bases, with 17 bases separating them. CDR3 amino acids: CASSYIVQGRGEKLFF. The CDR3 DNA sequence: TGTGCCAGCAGTTACATAGTACAGGGAAGGGGTGAAAAACTGTTTTTT.

This chain links TRBV5-4 with TRBJ2-7; 8 positions agree with TRBD2. Germline CDR1 SGHNT, CDR2 YYREEE (reference sequence). There are 15 residues in the CDR3. V dropped 0 bases and J dropped 2; count of bases not matched to a gene: 4. The chain's CDR3 is CASSLATGLAYEQYF. CDR3 sequence (DNA): TGTGCCAGCAGCTTGGCCACGGGACTAGCCTACGAGCAGTACTTC.

V usage is TRBV19 and J usage is TRBJ2-2, with 10 nucleotides matching TRBD1. Germline V lookup: CDR1 LNHDA, CDR2 SQIVND (reference sequence). This CDR3 region has 14 residues. V dropped 6 bases and J dropped 5; count of bases not matched to a gene: 3. CDR3 bases: TGTGCCAGTAGCTGGACAGGGGGAACCGGGGAGCTGTTTTTT. This gives the protein CASSWTGGTGELFF.

This clone was seen only a few times. The chain combines TRBV2 with TRBJ2-7; 10 nucleotides agree with TRBD1. Germline V lookup: CDR1 SNHLY, CDR2 FYNNEI. This CDR3 is 15 amino acids long. Trimming at V came to 5 bases and at J to 9 bases, leaving 13 bases not matched to a gene. The CDR3 region has the DNA TGTGCCAGCAGTTCTTGGGACAGGGGAGTTACGAGGCAGTACTTC. This translates into CASSSWDRGVTRQYF.

The J gene is TRBJ2-3, the V gene TRBV4-1, with TRBD2 matching over 10 bases. V shed 1 base and J 1 base; nucleotides not matched to a gene: 8. The CDR3 covers 18 residues. Germline-derived CDR1 and CDR2 are MGHRA and YSYEKL. Written as DNA, the CDR3 is TGCGCCAGCAGCCAAGGACTAGCGGGTGGGGGGGGCACAGATACGCAGTATTTT. This codes for CASSQGLAGGGGTDTQYF.

The rearrangement joins TRBV7-3 to TRBJ2-2, with 12 bases that match TRBD2. The CDR3 sequence is 17 residues long. After removal of 4 bases from V and 6 bases from J, the junction contained 9 bases not matched to a gene. Looked up from germline, CDR1 is SGHTA and CDR2 is FQGTGA. The DNA of the CDR3 is TGTGCCAGCAGCTCCCTAGCGGGAGGGCCCCGGGCCGGGGAGCTGTTTTTT. Translation gives CASSSLAGGPRAGELFF. The full variable domain, completed using reference TRBV7-3 and TRBJ2-2, is GAGVSQTPSNKVTEKGKYVELRCDPISGHTALYWYRQSLGQGPEFLIYFQGTGAADDSGLPNDRFFAVRPEGSVSTLKIQRTERGDSAVYLCASSSLAGGPRAGELFFGEGSRLTVL.

The chain links TRBV19 to TRBJ2-3; 9 bases map to TRBD2. There are 15 residues in the CDR3. Germline CDR1 LNHDA, CDR2 SQIVND (reference sequence). J was trimmed by 5 bases and V by 6 bases; bases with no gene match: 9. CDR3 DNA: TGTGCCAGTAGCTTTAGCGGGAGAGGCGGAGATACGCAGTATTTT. Translation gives CASSFSGRGGDTQYF.

A note on this clone: In the same sample, other DNA sequences code for this CDR3. V usage is TRBV27 and J usage is TRBJ2-7, with 9 bases aligning to TRBD1. The CDR3 length is 13 residues. Germline-derived CDR1 and CDR2 are MNHEY and SMNVEV (reference sequence). Trimming took 3 bases from V and 3 from J; bases not matched to a gene: 0. DNA for the CDR3: TGTGCCAGCAGTTTGACAGGGGGCTACGAGCAGTACTTC. Translating gives CASSLTGGYEQYF.

The rearrangement links TRBV6-1 to TRBJ2-1; the D is unclear. The CDR3 spans 13 residues. Trimming cost V 0 bases and J 6 bases, with 6 bases left between them. Germline CDR1 is MNHNS and CDR2 is SASEGT. DNA of the CDR3: TGTGCCAGCAGTGAAGCCACTGTCAATGAGCAGTTCTTC. Translation: CASSEATVNEQFF.

The J gene is TRBJ2-7, the V gene TRBV28; 15 nucleotides match TRBD2. The CDR3 is made up of 15 amino acids. J was trimmed by 0 bases and V by 8 bases; bases with no gene match: 2. In germline, CDR1 is MDHEN, CDR2 SYDVKM. The CDR3 DNA sequence: TGTGCCAGCGGACTAGCGGGAGGGGGCTCCTACGAGCAGTACTTC. Its translation is CASGLAGGGSYEQYF.

V gene TRBV28 combines with J gene TRBJ2-5; a possible D gene is TRBD1 (5 bases). Trimming pared 3 bases from V and 1 base from J, leaving 12 bases between. From germline, CDR1 is MDHEN and CDR2 SYDVKM. This CDR3 is built from 15 residues. CDR3 sequence: CASSFYRTSQETQYF. Here the CDR3 DNA reads TGTGCCAGCAGTTTCTACAGGACATCCCAAGAGACCCAGTACTTC.

This rearrangement joins TRBV18 to TRBJ2-2; possibly TRBD2 for D (6 bases). Trimming pared 3 bases from V and 1 base from J, leaving 9 bases between. Germline CDR1 KGHSH, CDR2 LQKENI. CDR3 length: 15 residues. The DNA of the CDR3 is TGTGCCAGCTCACCTACCGGGGGGAACACCGGGGAGCTGTTTTTT. Its protein is CASSPTGGNTGELFF. The complete variable domain, with remaining parts taken from reference TRBV18 and TRBJ2-2, reads NAGVMQNPRHLVRRRGQEARLRCSPMKGHSHVYWYRQLPEEGLKFMVYLQKENIIDESGMPKERFSAEFPKEGPSILRIQQVVRGDSAAYFCASSPTGGNTGELFFGEGSRLTVL.

The rearrangement uses TRBV5-1 and TRBJ2-2, with 7 bases fitting TRBD1. This CDR3 is built from 16 residues. Germline values: CDR1 SGHRS, CDR2 YFSETQ. The J segment lost 0 bases and the V segment lost 5 bases, leaving 7 bases of the junction unmatched. CDR3 sequence: CASSRDRVANTGELFF. CDR3 bases: TGCGCCAGCAGTAGGGACAGAGTCGCGAACACCGGGGAGCTGTTTTTT.

The V call is TRBV18, the J call TRBJ1-5; D is uncertain. Germline V gives CDR1 KGHSH, CDR2 LQKENI. The CDR3 runs to 14 residues. The germline V and J ends were trimmed by 3 bases and 2 bases, with 8 bases remaining between them. The CDR3 protein is CASSPEARNQPQHF. In DNA form, the CDR3 reads TGTGCCAGCTCACCGGAGGCTCGCAATCAGCCCCAGCATTTT.

The CDR3 spells CASRNYYGFDEQFF. As DNA, the CDR3 is TGTGCCAGCAGAAACTATTATGGGTTCGATGAGCAGTTCTTC. The V gene is TRBV27, the J gene TRBJ2-1, with D unclear. The CDR3 totals 14 residues. Germline CDR1 and CDR2: MNHEY and SMNVEV (reference sequence). V was shortened by 6 bases and J by 8 bases, with 17 bases between the two germline ends.

This clone was detected a few times. The V gene is TRBV5-1, the J gene TRBJ2-7; D possibly corresponds to TRBD2 (6 bases). V dropped 4 bases and J dropped 5 bases, with 10 bases sitting between them. Germline loops: CDR1 SGHRS, CDR2 YFSETQ. CDR3 length equals 12 residues. The CDR3 nucleotides read TGCGCCAGCAGCGATAGCGGTAACGAGCAGTACTTC. It yields the protein CASSDSGNEQYF.

The V gene is TRBV4-1, the J gene TRBJ2-7; a possible D gene is TRBD1 (5 bases). The germline V gene encodes CDR1 MGHRA and CDR2 YSYEKL. Trimming shortened V by 4 bases and J by 1 base, and 8 bases separated the two germline ends. This CDR3 comprises 13 residues. For the CDR3, the DNA is TGCGCCAGCAGCCCTCAGGGATCCTACGAGCAGTACTTC. Protein product: CASSPQGSYEQYF.

The chain joins TRBV27 to TRBJ2-7; the D gene is possibly TRBD1 (7 bases). Germline CDR1 and CDR2: MNHEY and SMNVEV (reference sequence). The V and J ends lost 2 bases and 4 bases respectively, with 12 bases between them. CDR3 size: 14 residues. CDR3 DNA: TGTGCCAGCAGTTTACTGCAGGGGGGATACGAGCAGTACTTC. Translating it yields CASSLLQGGYEQYF.

This chain uses TRBV12-5 with TRBJ2-7, with a weak D call TRBD1 (5 bases). CDR3 length: 14 residues. Germline assignment: CDR1 LGHNT and CDR2 FRNRAP. V lost 1 base, J lost 5 bases, and 12 bases lay in between. The CDR3 sequence: CASGLGGPKNEQYF. CDR3 DNA sequence: TGTGCTAGTGGTTTGGGGGGCCCTAAGAACGAGCAGTACTTC. The full variable domain, with the rest looked up from reference TRBV12-5 and TRBJ2-7, is DARVTQTPRHKVTEMGQEVTMRCQPILGHNTVFWYRQTMMQGLELLAYFRNRAPLDDSGMPKDRFSAEMPDATLATLKIQPSEPRDSAVYFCASGLGGPKNEQYFGPGTRLTVT.

This chain joins TRBV6-6 and TRBJ1-1, with TRBD1 matching 8 bases. V lost 4 bases, J lost 4 bases, and 5 bases stayed unmatched. Germline V gene sequence: CDR1 MNHNY, CDR2 SVGAGI (reference sequence). This CDR3 comprises 14 residues. The CDR3 here is CASSSHRGSTEAFF. DNA for the CDR3: TGTGCCAGCAGTTCCCACAGGGGGAGCACTGAAGCTTTCTTT.

This clone was seen more than once but under ten times. The sample holds other DNA sequences that translate to the same CDR3. The rearrangement joins TRBV5-5 to TRBJ1-2, with TRBD1 matching 7 bases. In germline, CDR1 is SGHKS, CDR2 YYEKEE (reference sequence). Trimming removed 0 bases from V and 0 bases from J; junction bases left unmatched: 11. This CDR3 spans 18 amino acids. The CDR3 here is CASSLASYRGRTNYGYTF. The CDR3 bases are TGTGCCAGCAGCTTGGCCAGCTACAGGGGCCGGACTAACTATGGCTACACCTTC.

CDR3 in DNA: TGTGCCAGCAGTGAATCACTTGGGCGACAGGGGCCGCAGTATTTT. Protein sequence: CASSESLGRQGPQYF. The chain carries TRBV25-1 and TRBJ2-3; 8 positions match TRBD1. Germline CDR1 is MGHDK and CDR2 is SYGVNS. The CDR3 is 15 amino acids. Trimming at V came to 1 base and at J to 10 bases, leaving 10 bases not matched to a gene.

The chain employs TRBV4-1 and TRBJ2-5; 13 nucleotides agree with TRBD2. The length of the CDR3 is 16 residues. Germline CDR1 and CDR2: MGHRA and YSYEKL. The ends lost 2 bases at V and 5 bases at J; junction bases unmatched: 5. CDR3 protein: CASSQRTSGRWETQYF. As DNA, the CDR3 is TGCGCCAGCAGCCAACGGACTAGCGGGAGATGGGAGACCCAGTACTTC.

This clone was recorded only once. The V call is TRBV5-1, the J call TRBJ2-7, with D possibly being TRBD1 (6 bases). This CDR3 comprises 16 residues. Looked up from germline, CDR1 is SGHRS and CDR2 is YFSETQ. V was shortened by 0 bases and J by 3 bases, with 16 bases between the two germline ends. Written as DNA, the CDR3 is TGCGCCAGCAGCTTGGGGGGTAGGGACACCTACTACGAGCAGTACTTC. Translation gives CASSLGGRDTYYEQYF.

J is TRBJ2-1 and V is TRBV5-1; perhaps TRBD1 as D (6 bases). From germline, CDR1 is SGHRS and CDR2 YFSETQ. The CDR3 has 16 amino acids. The V end was cut by 1 base, the J end by 5 bases, with 16 bases between. CDR3 in amino acids: CASSLSYQGNDNEQFF. The CDR3 DNA follows: TGCGCCAGCAGCTTGAGTTACCAGGGGAACGACAATGAGCAGTTCTTC.

The chain carries TRBV10-2 and TRBJ1-1; tentatively, D is TRBD1 (6 bases). Germline V gene lookup returns CDR1 WSHSY and CDR2 SAAADI. V lost 3 bases, J lost 7 bases, and 12 bases lay in between. CDR3 length: 13 residues. For the CDR3, the DNA is TGCGCCAGCAGTGAAGGGACACCCAGTGAAGCTTTCTTT. Its protein is CASSEGTPSEAFF.

The rearrangement joins TRBV9 to TRBJ2-1; D is undetermined. CDR3 length: 14 amino acids. CDR1 is SGDLS, CDR2 YYNGEE, per germline. V was shortened by 0 bases and J by 4 bases, with 8 bases between the two germline ends. The CDR3 sequence: CASSVVEIYNEQFF. The CDR3 coding sequence is TGTGCCAGCAGCGTAGTAGAGATTTACAATGAGCAGTTCTTC.

The chain joins TRBV10-3 to TRBJ2-7; TRBD1 agrees at 10 bases. Unmatched junction bases numbered 6, after V lost 0 bases and J lost 7 bases. The germline gives CDR1 ENHRY, CDR2 SYGVKD. The CDR3 has 15 residues. The CDR3 nucleotides are TGTGCCATCAGTGAGTCTCGGGACAGGGGAGGAGAGCAGTACTTC. It is translated as CAISESRDRGGEQYF.

The chain couples TRBV5-1 to TRBJ2-1, with 15 bases identical to TRBD2. V dropped 4 bases and J dropped 4; count of bases not matched to a gene: 3. The CDR3 extends over 16 amino acids. Looked up from germline, CDR1 is SGHRS and CDR2 is YFSETQ. Here the CDR3 DNA reads TGCGCCAGCAGCGGAGGACTAGCGGGAGGGTACAATGAGCAGTTCTTC. Residues: CASSGGLAGGYNEQFF.